The 16 T cell receptor beta chains in this list originate from one sample, sequenced in a study of T cell changes during pregnancy in multiple sclerosis. Using immunoSEQ multiplex PCR, the repertoire was profiled, and TCRdb retains in-frame clones only, with some absent. The data show roughly 85,000 clones, just over 90% seen once. This sample comprised peripheral blood, obtained in the first trimester of pregnancy. The receptors were gathered from a female donor with multiple sclerosis, enrolled in a pregnancy study.

This clone was observed a few times. The J gene is TRBJ1-1, the V gene TRBV6-5; D call uncertain. Germline V gives CDR1 MNHEY, CDR2 SVGAGI. Deletions cut 0 bases from V and 0 bases from J, with 8 bases between. The CDR3 is 15 amino acids. CDR3 sequence reads: CASSYSAILNTEAFF. DNA for the CDR3: TGTGCCAGCAGTTACTCGGCCATCCTGAACACTGAAGCTTTCTTT.

This chain connects TRBV2 to TRBJ1-6, with a tentative D call TRBD1 (6 bases). V lost 3 bases to trimming and J lost 7 bases, with 16 bases between them. Germline V gene sequence: CDR1 SNHLY, CDR2 FYNNEI. The CDR3 sequence is 16 residues long. DNA for the CDR3: TGTGCCAGCAGTGACGAGGGGGTAAGTCGGAATTCACCCCTCCACTTT. Protein sequence: CASSDEGVSRNSPLHF.

J is TRBJ2-7 and V is TRBV28; 7 positions match TRBD2. V shed 6 bases, J shed 2 bases, and the junction held 7 bases outside the gene matches. The CDR3 loop spans 14 amino acids. The germline V gene encodes CDR1 MDHEN and CDR2 SYDVKM. CDR3 protein: CASRGGEGTYEQYF. The CDR3 nucleotides are TGTGCCAGCAGGGGCGGGGAGGGGACCTACGAGCAGTACTTC.

V is TRBV2 and J is TRBJ2-7; D is possibly TRBD1 (5 bases). The germline CDR1 and CDR2 sequences are SNHLY and FYNNEI. The CDR3 covers 14 residues. Trimming cost V 9 bases and J 4 bases, with 19 bases left between them. CDR3 sequence (DNA): TGTGCCAGTGCAAGAACAGGATGGGAATACGAGCAGTACTTC. This gives the protein CASARTGWEYEQYF.

The chain employs TRBV29-1 and TRBJ2-7; 7 bases are shared with TRBD1. The CDR3 is made up of 12 amino acids. The junction had 7 bases not matched to a gene; V was cut back by 7 bases and J by 4 bases. CDR1 and CDR2 (germline): SQVTM, ANQGSEA. This CDR3 is CSAKGQIYEQYF. CDR3 nucleotides: TGCAGCGCTAAGGGACAGATATACGAGCAGTACTTC.

The rearrangement links TRBV2 to TRBJ2-1, with D perhaps matching TRBD2 (7 bases). V lost 5 bases to trimming and J lost 7 bases, with 15 bases between them. From germline, CDR1 is SNHLY and CDR2 FYNNEI. The CDR3 has 14 residues. CDR3 amino acids: CASSSGGGGNEQFF. In nucleotides, the CDR3 is TGTGCCAGCAGTTCTGGGGGAGGGGGGAATGAGCAGTTCTTC.

The chain links TRBV4-1 to TRBJ1-5; 9 bases agree with TRBD1. The J segment lost 0 bases and the V segment lost 3 bases, leaving 12 bases of the junction unmatched. Per germline, CDR1 MGHRA and CDR2 YSYEKL. The CDR3 extends over 19 amino acids. CDR3 sequence reads: CASSQSRDRALYSNQPQHF. CDR3 sequence (DNA): TGCGCCAGCAGCCAGAGCCGGGACAGGGCCCTTTATAGCAATCAGCCCCAGCATTTT.

The chain combines TRBV19 with TRBJ2-6; no clear D. The V gene lost 6 bases and the J gene lost 0 bases, with 6 bases spanning the gap. CDR1 is LNHDA, CDR2 SQIVND, per germline (reference sequence). The length of the CDR3 is 14 residues. The CDR3 protein is CASSPGSGANVLTF. CDR3 in DNA: TGTGCCAGTAGCCCCGGCTCTGGGGCCAACGTCCTGACTTTC. Filled out from reference TRBV19 and TRBJ2-6, the complete variable domain reads DGGITQSPKYLFRKEGQNVTLSCEQNLNHDAMYWYRQDPGQGLRLIYYSQIVNDFQKGDIAEGYSVSREKKESFPLTVTSAQKNPTAFYLCASSPGSGANVLTFGAGSRLTVL.

The chain uses TRBV7-6 and TRBJ2-2; 10 positions agree with TRBD1. V dropped 6 bases and J dropped 4; count of bases not matched to a gene: 5. This CDR3 comprises 15 residues. CDR1 is SGHVS and CDR2 is FNYEAQ in the germline V gene. The CDR3 is CASRETGGSTGELFF. The CDR3 bases are TGTGCCAGCAGGGAGACAGGGGGCTCCACCGGGGAGCTGTTTTTT.

The chain recombines TRBV29-1 with TRBJ1-3; 7 nucleotides match TRBD1. The V gene's germline CDR1 is SQVTM and CDR2 ANQGSEA. J lost 0 bases, V lost 4 bases, and 3 bases had no gene match. The CDR3 is made up of 14 amino acids. The CDR3 DNA reads TGCAGCGTTGTAGGGGGCTACTCTGGAAACACCATATATTTT. The encoded protein is CSVVGGYSGNTIYF.

The V call is TRBV30, the J call TRBJ1-2, with TRBD1 identical over 7 bases. The CDR3 extends over 13 amino acids. With 2 bases clipped from V and 4 bases from J, the junction kept 4 bases outside the gene matches. Germline CDR1 and CDR2: GTSNPN and SVGIG (reference sequence). CDR3 DNA sequence: TGTGCCTGGAGTAGGGACAGAGGCTATGGCTACACCTTC. This encodes CAWSRDRGYGYTF.

This chain uses TRBV7-2 with TRBJ2-4, with 8 bases matching TRBD2. J gave up 12 bases and V 3 bases, and 4 bases lay outside the gene matches. This CDR3 region has 12 residues. Germline V gene sequence: CDR1 SGHTA, CDR2 FQGNSA. As DNA, the CDR3 is TGTGCCAGCAGCTTGGGACTAGGTCCTCAGTACTTC. Amino acid sequence: CASSLGLGPQYF.

The chain carries TRBV7-2 and TRBJ1-2; TRBD1 agrees at 7 bases. The CDR3 length is 14 residues. The V gene end was trimmed by 5 bases and the J gene end by 4 bases; junction bases not matched to a gene: 7. The germline V gene encodes CDR1 SGHTA and CDR2 FQGNSA. CDR3 amino acids: CASSVDRDPYGYTF. In DNA, the CDR3 is TGTGCCAGCAGCGTCGACAGGGACCCCTATGGCTACACCTTC.

The CDR3 sequence: CASSVNMRGLAGDFTYEQYF. Here the CDR3 DNA reads TGTGCCAGCAGCGTAAACATGAGGGGGCTAGCGGGAGATTTCACCTACGAGCAGTACTTC. The V gene is TRBV9, the J gene TRBJ2-7; TRBD2 matches at 10 bases. V lost 1 base to trimming and J lost 2 bases; unmatched junction nucleotides: 18. The length of the CDR3 is 20 residues. Germline V lookup: CDR1 SGDLS, CDR2 YYNGEE.

This chain links TRBV29-1 with TRBJ1-2; D is undetermined. Germline assignment: CDR1 SQVTM and CDR2 ANQGSEA. This CDR3 spans 12 amino acids. V gave up 3 bases and J gave up 2 bases, with 7 bases separating them. CDR3 protein: CSVDAENYGYTF. The CDR3 DNA reads as TGCAGCGTTGACGCAGAAAACTATGGCTACACCTTC.

This chain links TRBV6-1 with TRBJ2-6; 8 nucleotides match TRBD1. CDR1 is MNHNS, CDR2 SASEGT, per germline. This CDR3 is built from 16 residues. The J segment lost 1 base and the V segment lost 4 bases, leaving 3 bases of the junction unmatched. CDR3 amino acids: CASSGQGASGANVLTF. The CDR3 DNA reads as TGTGCCAGCAGTGGCCAGGGGGCGTCTGGGGCCAACGTCCTGACTTTC.